The clone carrying this T cell receptor (beta chain) was observed a handful of times. Antigen unknown. The data originate from a study of blood T cells in healthy people across ages. Findings and limits, study-wide: Strong correlation linked observed beta diversity and percent naive T cells.

Combining a sample-barcoded 5' primer with a J-beta primer mix, a second PCR ran for roughly 6 to 11 cycles. Samples each returned at least 3 million CDR3-containing paired-end reads. TCRdb fed the 5' RACE reads into MiXCR, producing one record per CDR3 protein. The sample has fewer than 800,000 distinct CDR3 sequences, 20% to 30% seen once. Germline assignment: CDR1 WNHNN and CDR2 SYGVQD (reference sequence). CDR3 size: 16 residues. V dropped 0 bases and J dropped 2 bases, with 13 bases sitting between them. A further study also used this sample, focusing on T cells of mothers and their children. From that paper: Slightly higher, non-significant overlap characterized related mother-child pairs relative to unrelated pairs.

This chain links TRBV10-1 with TRBJ2-5; D is undetermined. The sequence came from a boy younger than 18 in good health. Specimen: blood. The CDR3 DNA is TGCGCCAGCAGTGAGTCCGTAGGTCACCCACAAGAGACCCAGTACTTC. It specifies CASSESVGHPQETQYF.